This is a list of T cell receptor beta chains from one sample in a study of blood T cell repertoires in COVID-19. TCRdb keeps only in-frame clones here, not all; method: immunoSEQ multiplex PCR. The table has approximately 180,000 clones, roughly 87% seen once; the top ten hold under 3%. The sequenced material came from PBMCs or T cells enriched from blood (not recorded which). The receptor set was obtained from a woman in her 40s with acute COVID-19. Both conserved end residues are part of each CDR3. A D gene is named only where the DNA matches it firmly. Not all rows give a size; the values are once, few, many and, for expanded clones, a class.

j_gene	v_gene	abundance	d_gene	len	CDR3aa	CDR3nt
TRBJ1-1	TRBV29-1	NA	TRBD1	13	CSHDRAIDTEAFF	TGCAGCCACGACAGGGCAATCGACACTGAAGCTTTCTTT
TRBJ1-1	TRBV5-1	NA	TRBD1	15	CASSAMGQVGPEAFF	TGCGCCAGCAGCGCGATGGGACAGGTTGGACCTGAAGCTTTCTTT
TRBJ2-1	TRBV2	NA	TRBD2	14	CASSDQREGDEQFF	TGTGCCAGCAGTGACCAGCGGGAGGGAGATGAGCAGTTCTTC
TRBJ1-6	TRBV5-5	NA	NA	13	CASSFQDNSPLHF	TGTGCCAGCAGCTTCCAGGATAATTCACCCCTCCACTTT
TRBJ1-2	TRBV5-4	NA	NA	14	CASLGAQLADGYTF	TGTGCCAGCTTAGGGGCCCAACTTGCCGATGGCTACACCTTC
TRBJ1-4	TRBV28	NA	NA	16	CASSSPRGPTNEKLFF	TGTGCCAGCAGTTCCCCTCGGGGTCCAACTAATGAAAAACTGTTTTTT
TRBJ2-7	TRBV9	NA	TRBD2	14	CASSVGGRSGEQYF	TGTGCCAGCAGCGTAGGCGGGAGAAGCGGCGAGCAGTACTTC
TRBJ1-3	TRBV4-1	NA	NA	16	CASSPQGLYSGNTIYF	TGCGCCAGCAGCCCCCAGGGCCTGTACTCTGGAAACACCATATATTTT
TRBJ1-1	TRBV4-1	once	NA	14	CASSQDRGDRHAFF	TGCGCCAGCAGCCAAGATCGGGGGGATCGACACGCTTTCTTT
TRBJ1-2	TRBV5-1	NA	TRBD1	12	CASGGTGFGYTF	TGCGCCAGCGGGGGGACAGGGTTTGGCTACACCTTC
TRBJ2-2	TRBV9	NA	TRBD1	16	CASSVVTGGVSGELFF	TGTGCCAGCAGCGTAGTTACAGGGGGCGTTTCCGGGGAGCTGTTTTTT
TRBJ1-1	TRBV19	NA	NA	14	CASRVQGMNTEAFF	TGTGCCAGTAGGGTTCAGGGTATGAACACTGAAGCTTTCTTT
TRBJ1-6	TRBV2	NA	NA	12	CASTGIGSPLHF	TGTGCCAGCACAGGGATTGGGTCACCCCTCCACTTT
TRBJ1-6	TRBV5-5	NA	NA	15	CASSPGDRLNSPLHF	TGTGCCAGCAGCCCGGGCGACAGGTTGAATTCACCCCTCCACTTT
TRBJ2-4	TRBV2	NA	TRBD2	17	CASGRTSGGLAKNIQYF	TGTGCCAGCGGTCGGACTAGCGGGGGGCTAGCCAAAAACATTCAGTACTTC
TRBJ1-6	TRBV6-5	NA	NA	15	CASSYSNRINSPLHF	TGTGCCAGCAGTTACTCGAACAGGATCAATTCACCCCTCCACTTT
TRBJ2-1	TRBV5-1	NA	NA	15	CASSRGQGPGREQFF	TGCGCCAGCAGCCGGGGACAAGGCCCAGGTCGGGAGCAGTTCTTC
TRBJ1-1	TRBV18	NA	NA	12	CASSPQGLEAFF	TGTGCCAGCTCTCCTCAGGGGCTTGAAGCTTTCTTT
TRBJ2-1	TRBV19	NA	TRBD1	15	CASNPGQVFYNEQFF	TGTGCCAGTAACCCGGGACAGGTTTTCTACAATGAGCAGTTCTTC
TRBJ2-5	TRBV6-2/TRBV6-3	NA	TRBD2	16	CASSGTSGRLAETQYF	TGTGCCAGCAGTGGGACTAGCGGGAGGTTGGCAGAGACCCAGTACTTC
TRBJ2-3	TRBV5-1	NA	TRBD2	17	CASSLEGLAGGTDTQYF	TGCGCCAGCAGCTTGGAGGGACTAGCGGGAGGCACAGATACGCAGTATTTT